The present entry profiles one TCR beta chain with its context. Its antigen is unknown. Germline V gene data show CDR1 as MDHEN and CDR2 as SYDVKM. CDR3 length equals 13 residues. V was clipped by 6 bases and J by 7 bases; unmatched bases: 5. The treatment: some 20 received Ad26.COV2.S at low or high dose, single or two shots; about 5 received placebo; per-sample allocation not given. The samples were gathered on day 63 after the first injection of vaccine or placebo. An Ad26 vector was used to express Wuhan-strain SARS-CoV-2 spike as the vaccine. The sample comes from a study of Ad26.COV2.S vaccination and SARS-CoV-2 variants. Overall study context: Dosing was one shot or two shots 56 days apart. General observations from the study: Substantial breadth was reportedly displayed by spike-specific CD8+ and CD4+ T cell responses after vaccination. Breadth measured for non-spike TCRs was similar across vaccine and placebo recipients.

Data came from immunoSEQ multiplex PCR; TCRdb stores just in-frame clones and leaves some out. The data contain about 430,000 clones, 80% to 95% of them seen just once; the ten biggest clones take up 12%. The sequences come from peripheral blood, collected in a trial of Ad26.COV2.S vaccine versus placebo. This rearrangement joins TRBV28 to TRBJ2-7; TRBD1 matches at 11 bases. The receptor was isolated from a person aged 18 to 65 who received the Ad26.COV2.S COVID-19 vaccine or a placebo. CDR3 DNA sequence: TGTGCCAGCAGAAGGACAGGGGGCGAGGAGCAGTACTTC. The encoded protein is CASRRTGGEEQYF.